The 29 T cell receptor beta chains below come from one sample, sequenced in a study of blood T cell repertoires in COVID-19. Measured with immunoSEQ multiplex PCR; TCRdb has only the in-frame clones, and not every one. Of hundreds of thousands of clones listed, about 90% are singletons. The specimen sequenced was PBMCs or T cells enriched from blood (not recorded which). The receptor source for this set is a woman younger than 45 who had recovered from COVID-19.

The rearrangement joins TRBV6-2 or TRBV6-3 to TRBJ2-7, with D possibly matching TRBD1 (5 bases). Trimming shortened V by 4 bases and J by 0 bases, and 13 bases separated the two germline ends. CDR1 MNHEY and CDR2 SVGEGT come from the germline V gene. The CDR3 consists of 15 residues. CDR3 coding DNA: TGTGCCAGCAGTTCCCCGGACAAGGCCTCCTACGAGCAGTACTTC. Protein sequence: CASSSPDKASYEQYF.

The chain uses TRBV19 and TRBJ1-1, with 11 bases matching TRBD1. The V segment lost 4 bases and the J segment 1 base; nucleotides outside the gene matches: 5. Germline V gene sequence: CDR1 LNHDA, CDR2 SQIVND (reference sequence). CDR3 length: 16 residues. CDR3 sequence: CASSRPGQGGNTEAFF. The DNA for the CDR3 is TGTGCCAGTAGTAGGCCGGGACAGGGGGGGAACACTGAAGCTTTCTTT.

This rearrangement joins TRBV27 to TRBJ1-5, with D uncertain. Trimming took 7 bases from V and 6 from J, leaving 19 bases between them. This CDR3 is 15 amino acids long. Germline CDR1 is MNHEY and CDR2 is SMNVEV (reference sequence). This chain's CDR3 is CASTKVGREGQPQHF. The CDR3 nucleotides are TGTGCCAGCACCAAGGTTGGGAGGGAGGGTCAGCCCCAGCATTTT.

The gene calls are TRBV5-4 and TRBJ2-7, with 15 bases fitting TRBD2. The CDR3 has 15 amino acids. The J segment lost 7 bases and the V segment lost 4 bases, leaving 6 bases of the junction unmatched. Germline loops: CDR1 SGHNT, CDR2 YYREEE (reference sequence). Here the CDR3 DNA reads TGTGCCAGCAGCAGGACTAGCGGGGGGGCGCGGGAGCAGTACTTC. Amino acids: CASSRTSGGAREQYF.

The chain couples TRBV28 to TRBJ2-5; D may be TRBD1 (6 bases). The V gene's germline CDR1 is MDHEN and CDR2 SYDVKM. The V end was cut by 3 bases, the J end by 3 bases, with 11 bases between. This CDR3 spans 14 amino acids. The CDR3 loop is CASSFATGEETQYF. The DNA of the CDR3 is TGTGCCAGCAGTTTTGCGACAGGAGAAGAGACCCAGTACTTC.

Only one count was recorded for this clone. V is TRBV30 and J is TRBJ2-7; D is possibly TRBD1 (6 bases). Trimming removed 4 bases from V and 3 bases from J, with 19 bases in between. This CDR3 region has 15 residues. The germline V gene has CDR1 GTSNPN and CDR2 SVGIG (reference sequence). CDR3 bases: TGTGCCTGGAAACTACAGGGTTCATCTGGCTACGAGCAGTACTTC. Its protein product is CAWKLQGSSGYEQYF.

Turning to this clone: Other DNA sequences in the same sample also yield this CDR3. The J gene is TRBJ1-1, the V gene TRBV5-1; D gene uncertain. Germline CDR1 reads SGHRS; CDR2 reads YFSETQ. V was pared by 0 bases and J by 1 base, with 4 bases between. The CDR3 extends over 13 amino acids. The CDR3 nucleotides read TGCGCCAGCAGCTTGGCGGGGAACACTGAAGCTTTCTTT. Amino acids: CASSLAGNTEAFF.

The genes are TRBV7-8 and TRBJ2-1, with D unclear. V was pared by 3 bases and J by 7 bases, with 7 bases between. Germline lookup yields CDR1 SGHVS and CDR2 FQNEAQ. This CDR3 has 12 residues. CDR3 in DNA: TGTGCCAGCAGCTTTTACCGGAATGAGCAGTTCTTC. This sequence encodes CASSFYRNEQFF.

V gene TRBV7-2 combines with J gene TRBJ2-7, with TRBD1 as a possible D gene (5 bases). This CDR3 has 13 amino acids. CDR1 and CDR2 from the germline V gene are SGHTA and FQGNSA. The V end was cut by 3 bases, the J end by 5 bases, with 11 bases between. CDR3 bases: TGTGCCAGCAGCTTCACCCAGGGAAACGAGCAGTACTTC. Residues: CASSFTQGNEQYF.

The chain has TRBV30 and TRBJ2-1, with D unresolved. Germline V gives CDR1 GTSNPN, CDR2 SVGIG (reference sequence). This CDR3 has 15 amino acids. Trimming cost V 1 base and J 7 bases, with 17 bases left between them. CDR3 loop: CAWSAPGTTGNEQFF. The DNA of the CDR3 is TGTGCCTGGAGTGCCCCCGGAACGACTGGGAATGAGCAGTTCTTC.

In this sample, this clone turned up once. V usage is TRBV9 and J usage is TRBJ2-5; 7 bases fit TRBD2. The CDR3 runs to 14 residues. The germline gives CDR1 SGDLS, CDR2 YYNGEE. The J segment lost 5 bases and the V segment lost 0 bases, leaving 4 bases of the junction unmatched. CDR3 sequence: CASSVGGRVETQYF. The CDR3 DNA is TGTGCCAGCAGCGTAGGAGGGAGGGTTGAGACCCAGTACTTC.

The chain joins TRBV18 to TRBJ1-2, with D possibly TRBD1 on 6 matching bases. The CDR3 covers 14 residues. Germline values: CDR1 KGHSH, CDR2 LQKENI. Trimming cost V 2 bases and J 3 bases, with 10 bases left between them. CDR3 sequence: CASSPRQADYGYTF. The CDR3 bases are TGTGCCAGCTCACCAAGACAGGCGGACTATGGCTACACCTTC.

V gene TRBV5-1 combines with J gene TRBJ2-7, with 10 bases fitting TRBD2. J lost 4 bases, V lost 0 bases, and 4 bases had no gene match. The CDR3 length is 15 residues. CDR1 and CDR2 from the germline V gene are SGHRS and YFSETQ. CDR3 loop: CASSLGVTSGYEQYF. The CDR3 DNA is TGCGCCAGCAGCTTGGGTGTGACTAGCGGGTACGAGCAGTACTTC. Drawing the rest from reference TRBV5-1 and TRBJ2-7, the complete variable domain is KAGVTQTPRYLIKTRGQQVTLSCSPISGHRSVSWYQQTPGQGLQFLFEYFSETQRNKGNFPGRFSGRQFSNSRSEMNVSTLELGDSALYLCASSLGVTSGYEQYFGPGTRLTVT.

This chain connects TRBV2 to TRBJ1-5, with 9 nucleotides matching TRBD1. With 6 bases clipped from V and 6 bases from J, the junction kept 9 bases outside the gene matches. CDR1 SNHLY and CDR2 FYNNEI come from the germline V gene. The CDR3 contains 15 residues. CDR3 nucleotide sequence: TGTGCCAGCAGGCGACCGGGACAGGGCGGTCAGCCCCAGCATTTT. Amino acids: CASRRPGQGGQPQHF.

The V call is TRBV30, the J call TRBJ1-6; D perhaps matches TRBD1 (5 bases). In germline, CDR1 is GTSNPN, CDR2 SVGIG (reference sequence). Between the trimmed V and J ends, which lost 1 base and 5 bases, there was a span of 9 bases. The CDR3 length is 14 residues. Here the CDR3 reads CAWSGKTDNSPLHF. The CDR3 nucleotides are TGTGCCTGGAGTGGGAAGACAGATAATTCACCCCTCCACTTT.

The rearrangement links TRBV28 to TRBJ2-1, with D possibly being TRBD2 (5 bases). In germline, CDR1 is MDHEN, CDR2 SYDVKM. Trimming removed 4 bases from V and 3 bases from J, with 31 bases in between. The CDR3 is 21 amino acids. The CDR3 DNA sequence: TGTGCCAGCAGTTCCCCCCCGGGCTCTGGAATCTCGGGAACAAACTACAATGAGCAGTTCTTC. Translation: CASSSPPGSGISGTNYNEQFF.

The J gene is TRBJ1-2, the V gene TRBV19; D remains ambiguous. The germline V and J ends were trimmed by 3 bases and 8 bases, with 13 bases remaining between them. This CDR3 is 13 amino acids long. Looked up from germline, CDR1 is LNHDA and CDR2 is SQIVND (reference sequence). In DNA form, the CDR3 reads TGTGCCAGTAGTATTTCGGCCGGGTTCGGCTACACCTTC. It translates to CASSISAGFGYTF.

CDR3 sequence: CASSDTVGQGESDEQFF. DNA of the CDR3: TGCGCCAGCAGTGATACCGTCGGACAGGGGGAAAGTGATGAGCAGTTCTTC. This chain connects TRBV10-1 to TRBJ2-1; 10 bases align to TRBD1. Germline V gene data show CDR1 as WNHNN and CDR2 as SYGVQD (reference sequence). The CDR3 covers 17 residues. The V and J ends lost 3 bases and 8 bases, in that order; junction bases with no gene match: 13.

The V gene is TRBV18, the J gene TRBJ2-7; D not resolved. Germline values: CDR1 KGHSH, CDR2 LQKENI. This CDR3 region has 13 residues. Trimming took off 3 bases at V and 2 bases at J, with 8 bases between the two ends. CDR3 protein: CASSPGPTYEQYF. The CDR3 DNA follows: TGTGCCAGCTCACCGGGCCCCACCTACGAGCAGTACTTC.

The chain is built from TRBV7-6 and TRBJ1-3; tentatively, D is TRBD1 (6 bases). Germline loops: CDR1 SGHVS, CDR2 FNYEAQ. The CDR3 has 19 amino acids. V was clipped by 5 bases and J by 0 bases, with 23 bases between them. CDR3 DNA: TGTGCCAGCAGCCAATTACCGGGACATCGGATTAACTCTGGAAACACCATATATTTT. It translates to CASSQLPGHRINSGNTIYF.

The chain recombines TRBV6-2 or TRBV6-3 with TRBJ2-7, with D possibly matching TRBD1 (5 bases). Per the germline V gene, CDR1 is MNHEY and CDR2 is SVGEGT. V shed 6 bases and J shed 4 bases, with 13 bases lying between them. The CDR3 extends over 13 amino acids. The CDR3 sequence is CASSRQGWYEQYF. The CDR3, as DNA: TGTGCCAGCAGCCGGCAGGGTTGGTACGAGCAGTACTTC.

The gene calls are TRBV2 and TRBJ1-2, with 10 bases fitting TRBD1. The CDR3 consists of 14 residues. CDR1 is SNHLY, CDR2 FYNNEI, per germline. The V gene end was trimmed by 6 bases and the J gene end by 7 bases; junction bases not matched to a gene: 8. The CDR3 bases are TGTGCCAGCAGCGACCCGGGACAGGGGTTTGGCTACACCTTC. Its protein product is CASSDPGQGFGYTF.

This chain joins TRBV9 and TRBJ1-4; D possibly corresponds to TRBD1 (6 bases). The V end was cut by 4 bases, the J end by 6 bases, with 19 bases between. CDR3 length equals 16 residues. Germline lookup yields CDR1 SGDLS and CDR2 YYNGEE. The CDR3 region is CASSSRPATGYEKLFF. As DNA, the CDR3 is TGTGCCAGCAGCTCCCGCCCGGCGACAGGATATGAAAAACTGTTTTTT. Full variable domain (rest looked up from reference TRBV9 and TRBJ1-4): DSGVTQTPKHLITATGQRVTLRCSPRSGDLSVYWYQQSLDQGLQFLIQYYNGEERAKGNILERFSAQQFPDLHSELNLSSLELGDSALYFCASSSRPATGYEKLFFGSGTQLSVL.

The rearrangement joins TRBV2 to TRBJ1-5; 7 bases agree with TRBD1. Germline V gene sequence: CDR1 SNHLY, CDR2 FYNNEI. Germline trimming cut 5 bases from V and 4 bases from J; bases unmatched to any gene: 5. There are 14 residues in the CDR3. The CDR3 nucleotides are TGTGCCAGCAGTCGGGGACAGAATAATCAGCCCCAGCATTTT. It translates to CASSRGQNNQPQHF.

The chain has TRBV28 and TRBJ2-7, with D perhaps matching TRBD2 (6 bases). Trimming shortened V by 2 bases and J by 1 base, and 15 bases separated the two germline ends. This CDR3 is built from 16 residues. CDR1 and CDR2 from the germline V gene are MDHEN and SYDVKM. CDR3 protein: CASSLRAGPQSYEQYF. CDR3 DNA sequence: TGTGCCAGCAGTTTAAGGGCGGGACCCCAATCCTACGAGCAGTACTTC.

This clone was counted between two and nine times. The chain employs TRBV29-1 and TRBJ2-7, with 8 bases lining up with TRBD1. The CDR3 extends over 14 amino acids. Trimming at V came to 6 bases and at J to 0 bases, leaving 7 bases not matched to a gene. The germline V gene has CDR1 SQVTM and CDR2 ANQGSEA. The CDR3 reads CSVDRGDGSYEQYF. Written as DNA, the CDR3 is TGCAGCGTCGACAGGGGAGATGGCTCCTACGAGCAGTACTTC.

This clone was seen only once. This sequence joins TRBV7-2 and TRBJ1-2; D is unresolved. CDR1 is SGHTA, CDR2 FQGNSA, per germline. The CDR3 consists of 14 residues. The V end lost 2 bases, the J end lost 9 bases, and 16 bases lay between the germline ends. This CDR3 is CASSLSGGRRSYTF. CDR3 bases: TGTGCCAGCAGCTTATCGGGCGGGCGACGGAGCTACACCTTC.

The CDR3 DNA reads TGCGCCAGCAGGGAGTTACAGGGTGGCAATGAGCAGTTCTTC. Encoded protein: CASRELQGGNEQFF. The rearrangement joins TRBV5-1 to TRBJ2-1, with TRBD1 as a possible D gene (6 bases). Germline CDR1 and CDR2: SGHRS and YFSETQ. The CDR3 extends over 14 amino acids. The ends were cut back, 5 bases at V and 6 bases at J, with 15 bases in the middle.

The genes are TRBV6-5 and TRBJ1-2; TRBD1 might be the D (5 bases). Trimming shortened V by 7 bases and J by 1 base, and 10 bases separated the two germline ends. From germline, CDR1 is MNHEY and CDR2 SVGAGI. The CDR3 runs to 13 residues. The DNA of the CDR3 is TGTGCCAGCACCCCCGACAGTAACTATGGCTACACCTTC. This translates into CASTPDSNYGYTF.